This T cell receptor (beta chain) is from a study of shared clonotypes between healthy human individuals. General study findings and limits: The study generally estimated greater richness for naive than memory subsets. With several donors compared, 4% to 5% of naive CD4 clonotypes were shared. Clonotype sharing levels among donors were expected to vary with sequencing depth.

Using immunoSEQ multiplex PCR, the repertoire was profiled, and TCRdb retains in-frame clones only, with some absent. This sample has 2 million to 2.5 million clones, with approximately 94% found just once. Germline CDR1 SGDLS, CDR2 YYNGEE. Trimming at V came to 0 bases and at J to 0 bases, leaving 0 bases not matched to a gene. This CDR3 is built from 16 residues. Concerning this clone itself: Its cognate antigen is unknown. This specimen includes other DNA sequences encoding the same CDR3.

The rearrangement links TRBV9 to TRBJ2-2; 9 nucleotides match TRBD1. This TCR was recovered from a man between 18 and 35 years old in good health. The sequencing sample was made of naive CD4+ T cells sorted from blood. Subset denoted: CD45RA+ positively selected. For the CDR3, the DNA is TGTGCCAGCAGCGTAGGGACAGGGGCGAACACCGGGGAGCTGTTTTTT. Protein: CASSVGTGANTGELFF. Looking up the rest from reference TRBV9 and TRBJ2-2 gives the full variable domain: DSGVTQTPKHLITATGQRVTLRCSPRSGDLSVYWYQQSLDQGLQFLIQYYNGEERAKGNILERFSAQQFPDLHSELNLSSLELGDSALYFCASSVGTGANTGELFFGEGSRLTVL.